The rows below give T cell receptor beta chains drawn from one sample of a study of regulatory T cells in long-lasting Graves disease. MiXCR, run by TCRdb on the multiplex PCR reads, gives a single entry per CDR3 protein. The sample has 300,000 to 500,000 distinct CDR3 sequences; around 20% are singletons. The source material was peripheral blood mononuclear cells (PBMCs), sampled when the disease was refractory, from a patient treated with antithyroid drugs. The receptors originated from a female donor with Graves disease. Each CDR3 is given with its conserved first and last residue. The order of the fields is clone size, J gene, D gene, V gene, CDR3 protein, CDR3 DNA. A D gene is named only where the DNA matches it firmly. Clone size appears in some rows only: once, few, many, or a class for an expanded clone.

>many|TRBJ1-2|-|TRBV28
CASSLPGYGYTF
TGTGCCAGCAGCTTGCCAGGCTATGGCTACACCTTC
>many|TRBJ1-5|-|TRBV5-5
CASSLGQMGVYIPQHF
TGTGCCAGCAGCTTGGGCCAGATGGGGGTCTACATCCCCCAGCATTTT
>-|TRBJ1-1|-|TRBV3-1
CASSQVGVGTEAFF
TGTGCCAGCAGCCAAGTGGGAGTCGGGACTGAAGCTTTCTTT
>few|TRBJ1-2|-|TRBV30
CAWSYHGGLLGYTF
TGTGCCTGGAGTTACCATGGGGGACTTTTAGGCTACACCTTC
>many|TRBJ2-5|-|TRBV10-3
CAIGWDGETQYF
TGTGCCATCGGATGGGACGGAGAGACCCAGTACTTC
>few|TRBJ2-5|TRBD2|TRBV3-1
CASSTLAGVETQYF
TGTGCCAGCAGCACACTAGCGGGAGTCGAGACCCAGTACTTC
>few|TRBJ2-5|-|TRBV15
CATSTYLGVRETQYF
TGTGCCACCAGCACCTATCTGGGGGTGAGAGAGACCCAGTACTTC
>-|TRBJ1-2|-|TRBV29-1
CSVAGEAAGYTF
TGCAGCGTTGCAGGGGAGGCGGCGGGCTACACCTTC
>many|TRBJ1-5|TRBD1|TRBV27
CASSPQGLSNQPQHF
TGTGCCAGCAGCCCACAGGGGTTGAGCAATCAGCCCCAGCATTTT
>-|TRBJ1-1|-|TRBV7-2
CASSHRPGAGPGQNTEAFF
TGTGCCAGCAGTCATCGACCCGGCGCGGGCCCAGGGCAGAACACTGAAGCTTTCTTT
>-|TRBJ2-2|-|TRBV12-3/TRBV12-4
CASTLGLNTGELFF
TGTGCCAGCACCCTCGGACTTAACACCGGGGAGCTGTTTTTT
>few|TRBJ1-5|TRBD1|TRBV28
CASSLFGQGVQPQHF
TGTGCCAGCAGTTTATTTGGGCAGGGGGTTCAGCCCCAGCATTTT
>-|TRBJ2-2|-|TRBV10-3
CAISEASRAGELFF
TGTGCCATCAGTGAAGCAAGTCGGGCCGGGGAGCTGTTTTTT
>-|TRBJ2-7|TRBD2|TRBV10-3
CAISATSSEQYF
TGTGCCATCAGTGCGACTAGCAGCGAGCAGTACTTC
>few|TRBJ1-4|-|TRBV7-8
CASSTKRTARFTTNEKLFF
TGTGCCAGCAGCACGAAGAGGACAGCCAGATTTACAACTAATGAAAAACTGTTTTTT
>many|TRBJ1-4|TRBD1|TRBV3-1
CASRDRNEKLFF
TGTGCCAGCCGGGACAGAAATGAAAAACTGTTTTTT
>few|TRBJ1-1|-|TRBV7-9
CASSSRGLEAFF
TGTGCCAGCAGTTCCCGCGGTCTTGAAGCTTTCTTT
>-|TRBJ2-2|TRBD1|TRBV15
CATEGGPNTGELFF
TGTGCCACAGAAGGGGGCCCGAACACCGGGGAGCTGTTTTTT
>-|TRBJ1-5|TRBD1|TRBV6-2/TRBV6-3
CASRGATGENQPQHF
TGTGCCAGCAGGGGGGCGACAGGGGAGAATCAGCCCCAGCATTTT
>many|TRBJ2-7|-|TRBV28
CASSSTRWSYEQYF
TGTGCCAGCAGTTCGACTAGATGGTCCTACGAGCAGTACTTC
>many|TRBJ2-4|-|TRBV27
CASSLGRDYIQYF
TGTGCCAGCAGTTTAGGCAGGGACTACATTCAGTACTTC
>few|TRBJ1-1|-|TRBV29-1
CSAVQGNTEAFF
TGCAGCGCCGTACAGGGTAACACTGAAGCTTTCTTT
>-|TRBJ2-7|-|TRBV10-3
CAISESGRPYERQYF
TGTGCCATCAGTGAGTCGGGAAGACCCTACGAGCGGCAGTACTTC
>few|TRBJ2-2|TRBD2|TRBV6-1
CASIGLAGGLHTGELFF
TGTGCCAGCATCGGACTAGCGGGAGGGCTTCACACCGGGGAGCTGTTTTTT
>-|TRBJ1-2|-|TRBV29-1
CSGRGRNYGYTF
TGCAGCGGCCGGGGTCGCAACTATGGCTACACCTTC
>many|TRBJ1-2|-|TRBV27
CASSLRGGGYTF
TGTGCCAGCAGTTTACGGGGAGGAGGCTACACCTTC
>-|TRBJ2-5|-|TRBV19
CASSMWGSRLETQYF
TGTGCCAGTAGTATGTGGGGGAGTCGGTTGGAGACCCAGTACTTC
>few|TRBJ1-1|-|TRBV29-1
CSVETRQTMGAVF
TGCAGCGTTGAAACACGCCAAACAATGGGGGCTGTCTTT
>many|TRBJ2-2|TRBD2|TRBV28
CASSTAGANTGELFF
TGTGCCAGCAGTACAGCGGGAGCGAACACCGGGGAGCTGTTTTTT
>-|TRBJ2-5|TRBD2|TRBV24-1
CATSEPAGGGETQYF
TGTGCCACCAGTGAGCCAGCGGGAGGCGGTGAGACCCAGTACTTC
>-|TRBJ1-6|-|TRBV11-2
CASSQGSLRAPNSPLHF
TGTGCCAGCAGCCAGGGGTCACTCAGGGCACCGAATTCACCCCTCCACTTT
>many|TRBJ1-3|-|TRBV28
CASRAEGSGNTIYF
TGTGCCAGCAGAGCCGAGGGGTCTGGAAACACCATATATTTT
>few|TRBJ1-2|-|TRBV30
CAWSENYYGYTF
TGTGCCTGGAGTGAGAATTACTATGGCTACACCTTC
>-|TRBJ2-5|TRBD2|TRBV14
CASSQSTSGRSEYVETQYF
TGTGCCAGCAGCCAATCGACTAGCGGGAGGTCCGAGTATGTAGAGACCCAGTACTTC
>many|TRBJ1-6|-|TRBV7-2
CASSHGAGAFHF
TGTGCCAGCAGCCATGGGGCGGGGGCCTTCCACTTT
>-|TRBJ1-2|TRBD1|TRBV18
CASSLPGTGTGYGYTF
TGTGCCAGCTCGTTACCGGGGACAGGCACCGGCTATGGCTACACCTTC
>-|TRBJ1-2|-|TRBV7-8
CASSLAGGRGYTF
TGTGCCAGCAGCTTAGCCGGGGGCAGGGGCTACACCTTC
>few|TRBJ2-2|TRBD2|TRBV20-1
CSARKTSGRSGELFF
TGCAGTGCTAGAAAGACTAGCGGGAGGTCCGGGGAGCTGTTTTTT
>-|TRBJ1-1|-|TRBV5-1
CASSFGERAFF
TGCGCCAGCAGCTTTGGTGAAAGAGCTTTCTTT
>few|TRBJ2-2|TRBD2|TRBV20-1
CSVTSGGTGELFF
TGCAGCGTTACCTCGGGAGGCACCGGGGAGCTGTTTTTT
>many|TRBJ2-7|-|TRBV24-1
CATKLTGHPLSYEQYF
TGTGCCACCAAGTTGACAGGACACCCCCTCTCCTACGAGCAGTACTTC
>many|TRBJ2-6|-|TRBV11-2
CASSLDPPFSGANVLTF
TGTGCCAGCAGCTTAGATCCGCCGTTCTCTGGGGCCAACGTCCTGACTTTC
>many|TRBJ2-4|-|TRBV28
CASSFTRELAKNIQYF
TGTGCCAGCAGTTTTACCCGGGAGCTAGCCAAAAACATTCAGTACTTC
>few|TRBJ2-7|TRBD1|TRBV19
CASSIDGQDSYEQYF
TGTGCCAGTAGTATAGACGGACAGGACTCCTACGAGCAGTACTTC
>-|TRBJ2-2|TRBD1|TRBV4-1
CASSQEEQGDTGELFF
TGCGCCAGCAGCCAAGAAGAACAGGGGGACACCGGGGAGCTGTTTTTT
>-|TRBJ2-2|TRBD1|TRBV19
CASSIAPGTANTGELFF
TGTGCCAGTAGTATCGCTCCCGGGACAGCGAACACCGGGGAGCTGTTTTTT
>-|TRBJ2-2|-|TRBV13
CASSTKSHTGELFF
TGTGCCAGCAGCACGAAGTCCCACACCGGGGAGCTGTTTTTT
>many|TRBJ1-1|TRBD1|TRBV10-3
CAIRGTGDNTEAFF
TGTGCCATCAGGGGGACAGGGGATAACACTGAAGCTTTCTTT
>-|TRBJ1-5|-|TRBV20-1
CSARVQGYNQPQHF
TGCAGTGCTAGAGTGCAAGGGTACAATCAGCCCCAGCATTTT
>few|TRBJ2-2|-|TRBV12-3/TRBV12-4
CASHPDIGELFF
TGTGCCTCCCACCCAGATATCGGGGAGCTGTTTTTT
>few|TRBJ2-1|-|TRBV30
CAWRTLNSYNEQFF
TGTGCCTGGCGGACTTTAAACTCCTACAATGAGCAGTTCTTC
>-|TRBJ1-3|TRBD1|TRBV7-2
CASRMTGPGNTIYF
TGTGCCAGCCGAATGACAGGGCCCGGAAACACCATATATTTT
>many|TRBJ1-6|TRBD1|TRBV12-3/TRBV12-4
CASSRTGPNSPLHF
TGTGCCAGCAGTCGGACAGGGCCTAATTCACCCCTCCACTTT
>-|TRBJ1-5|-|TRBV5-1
CASSLDGVSNQPQHF
TGCGCCAGCAGCTTGGATGGGGTTAGCAATCAGCCCCAGCATTTT
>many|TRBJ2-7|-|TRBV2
CASSGRLAYEQYF
TGTGCCAGCAGTGGGCGGCTAGCCTACGAGCAGTACTTC
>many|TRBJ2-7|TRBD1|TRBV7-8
CASSFMGQGFDEQYF
TGTGCCAGCAGCTTCATGGGACAGGGGTTCGACGAGCAGTACTTC
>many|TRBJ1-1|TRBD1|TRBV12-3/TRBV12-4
CASSRNRGGGTEAFF
TGTGCCAGCAGCCGCAACAGGGGCGGGGGGACTGAAGCTTTCTTT